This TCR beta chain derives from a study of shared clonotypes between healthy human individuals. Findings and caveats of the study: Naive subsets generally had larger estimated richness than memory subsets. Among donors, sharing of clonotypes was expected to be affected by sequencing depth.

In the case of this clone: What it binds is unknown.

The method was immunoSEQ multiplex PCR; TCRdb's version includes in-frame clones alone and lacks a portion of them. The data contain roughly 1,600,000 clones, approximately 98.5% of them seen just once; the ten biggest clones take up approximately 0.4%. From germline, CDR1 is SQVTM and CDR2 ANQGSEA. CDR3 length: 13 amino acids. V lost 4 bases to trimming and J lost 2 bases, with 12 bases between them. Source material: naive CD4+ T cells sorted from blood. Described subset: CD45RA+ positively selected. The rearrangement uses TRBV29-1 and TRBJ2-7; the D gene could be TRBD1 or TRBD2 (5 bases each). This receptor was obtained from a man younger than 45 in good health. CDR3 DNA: TGCAGCGTTGTTGGGGGTAACCCCTACGAGCAGTACTTC. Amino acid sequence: CSVVGGNPYEQYF.